This TCR beta chain is from a study of blood T cell repertoires in COVID-19. TCRdb's copy holds only in-frame clones and misses some; the assay was immunoSEQ multiplex PCR. This table has around 450,000 clones, about 85% appearing once. Clinical histories supplied by participants themselves formed the basis of cohort assignment. Sequencing was done on a sample of PBMCs or T cells enriched from blood (not recorded which). This TCR was recovered from a woman in her late teens or twenties who had recovered from COVID-19.

The CDR3 protein is CASSQDESTEAFF. CDR3 DNA sequence: TGCGCCAGCAGCCAAGATGAGAGTACTGAAGCTTTCTTT. J is TRBJ1-1 and V is TRBV4-1; D remains ambiguous. The CDR3 consists of 13 residues. Looked up from germline, CDR1 is MGHRA and CDR2 is YSYEKL. V lost 0 bases and J 5 bases, leaving 7 bases between the germline ends.